The following is a TCR beta chain sequence with its context. The antigen is unknown. The CDR3 has 18 residues. Germline V gene sequence: CDR1 PRHDT, CDR2 FYEKMQ (reference sequence). The sample originates from a study of CXCR3-negative and CXCR3-positive naive CD8 T cells. TRB cDNA libraries were made by UMI-labeled 5' RACE. From the 5' RACE reads, TCRdb lists one entry per CDR3 protein and no DNA. The sample totals under 110,000 distinct CDR3 sequences; its top ten clones hold 0.3% to 0.4%. General study points: No difference in surface CD5 was seen between naive subsets, and TCR strength was inferred from TRB CDR3 properties. Naive CXCR3-positive cells had TRB CDR3s more hydrophobic than those of CXCR3-negative naive cells. Memory CD8+ cells showed much lower diversity, while both naive subsets displayed comparably high diversity.

This TCR was sampled from a human donor in good health. Some clones in this sample may be carry-over from other donors' samples. The sample comprised naive CXCR3+ CD8+ T cells from blood. Specified subset: CD45RO-CCR7+CD27+CD95- naive CD8+ T cells expressing CXCR3 (TNR3+). The chain uses TRBV13 and TRBJ2-1; lacking DNA, the TRBD2 call made by TCRdb goes unchecked. CDR3 amino acids: CASSFLLAGGNSYNEQFF.